A selection of T cell receptor beta chains follows, all from one sample in a study of OX40 agonist ivuxolimab in advanced cancers. Generated by immunoSEQ multiplex PCR, the TCRdb table keeps only in-frame clones and is missing some. This repertoire shows about 90,000 clones, roughly 89% found once; its top ten account for approximately 8.4%. The sequencing used CD4+ or CD8+ T cells sorted from blood, collected in a trial of the OX40 agonist ivuxolimab. These receptor sequences come from an adult with an advanced solid tumor such as melanoma, head and neck, liver or kidney cancer. Each CDR3 is given with its conserved first and last residue. Not all rows give a size; the values are once, few, many and, for expanded clones, a class.

abundance: .; v_gene: TRBV4-1; j_gene: TRBJ2-1; CDR3aa: CASSQGRGSPYNEQFF
abundance: few; v_gene: TRBV12-5; j_gene: TRBJ1-5; CDR3aa: CASGFIAGGYSNQPQHF
abundance: .; v_gene: TRBV13; j_gene: TRBJ2-5; CDR3aa: CASSLGVPGEAQYF
abundance: .; v_gene: TRBV7-8; j_gene: TRBJ1-4; CDR3aa: CASSTNLGTAGEKLFF
abundance: .; v_gene: TRBV5-1; j_gene: TRBJ2-1; CDR3aa: CASSPYREMKRHEQFF
abundance: .; v_gene: TRBV28; j_gene: TRBJ2-7; CDR3aa: CASTNFQRAAYEQYF
abundance: .; v_gene: TRBV10-3; j_gene: TRBJ1-1; CDR3aa: CAISTGIPEAFF
abundance: .; v_gene: TRBV7-2; j_gene: TRBJ1-2; CDR3aa: CASSLEGRWDGYTF
abundance: .; v_gene: TRBV5-8; j_gene: TRBJ2-1; CDR3aa: CASSHRVDSEFF
abundance: .; v_gene: TRBV7-8; j_gene: TRBJ2-7; CDR3aa: CASSLVAGLSYEQYF
abundance: .; v_gene: TRBV19; j_gene: TRBJ2-3; CDR3aa: CASSIDVPDTQYF